These T cell receptor beta chains were read from a single sample in a study of cytomegalovirus exposure and HLA in healthy donors. Generated by immunoSEQ multiplex PCR, the TCRdb table keeps only in-frame clones and is missing some. This sample has 150,000 to 200,000 clones; approximately 67% occur once, and the top ten carry less than 3%. The sequenced sample consisted of PBMCs. Receptors were obtained from a man aged 35 to 55 in good health and CMV-seronegative. Both conserved end residues are part of each CDR3. The D gene is left open where the match is weak. Where a row states a size, it is once, few, many or the class of an expanded clone; other rows omit it.

>.|TRBV27|.|TRBJ2-2
TGTGCCAGCAGTTTAATCGGGGGAGGCACCGGGGAGCTGTTTTTT
CASSLIGGGTGELFF
>.|TRBV18|.|TRBJ1-1
TGTGCCAGCTCACCCCAGGTGGACACTGAAGCTTTCTTT
CASSPQVDTEAFF
>.|TRBV29-1|.|TRBJ2-7
TGCAGTGCCCTTTTAGGGGGGGTGACCTACGAGCAGTACTTC
CSALLGGVTYEQYF
>.|TRBV10-3|TRBD1|TRBJ2-2
TGTGCCATCAGGGACAGGGGGGATGACACCGGGGAGCTGTTTTTT
CAIRDRGDDTGELFF
>few|TRBV27|.|TRBJ2-1
TGTGCCAGCGCCTATGGCTCCTACAATGAGCAGTTCTTC
CASAYGSYNEQFF
>.|TRBV6-1|TRBD1|TRBJ1-4
TGTGCCAGCAGTGAAGTGGCAGGGGGGAGATCTAATGAAAAACTGTTTTTT
CASSEVAGGRSNEKLFF
>few|TRBV5-8|.|TRBJ2-1
TGTGCCAGCAGCTTAGCTAATTACAATGAGCAGTTCTTC
CASSLANYNEQFF
>.|TRBV12-5|TRBD1|TRBJ2-1
TGTGCTAGTGGCCAGGGGGAGTCCTACAATGAGCAGTTCTTC
CASGQGESYNEQFF
>.|TRBV2|.|TRBJ1-1
TGTGCCAGCAGCCAGTGGGGGGATGCGAACACTGAAGCTTTCTTT
CASSQWGDANTEAFF
>few|TRBV21-1|.|TRBJ1-5
TGTGCCAGCAGCAACAGGAACAGCCATCAGCCCCAGCATTTT
CASSNRNSHQPQHF
>few|TRBV6-1|.|TRBJ1-2
TGTGCCAGCCGGGACACCATGTATGGCTACACCTTC
CASRDTMYGYTF
>.|TRBV5-1|.|TRBJ1-1
TGCGCCAGCAGCTTGCAAGGGAGCACTGAAGCTTTCTTT
CASSLQGSTEAFF
>few|TRBV19|.|TRBJ2-7
TGTGCCAGTAGTATAGAGGTGGGCGACCCCTACGAGCAGTACTTC
CASSIEVGDPYEQYF
>.|TRBV18|TRBD1|TRBJ1-5
TGTGCCAGCTCACCACCGACAGGGAATAGCAATCAGCCCCAGCATTTT
CASSPPTGNSNQPQHF
>.|TRBV12-5|.|TRBJ1-5
TGTGCTAGTGGCAAGTACCAGGGTGGTAGCAATCAGCCCCAGCATTTT
CASGKYQGGSNQPQHF
>.|TRBV6-1|TRBD1|TRBJ2-7
TGTGCCAGCAGTTTAACCCGGACAGGGAACTACGAGCAGTACTTC
CASSLTRTGNYEQYF